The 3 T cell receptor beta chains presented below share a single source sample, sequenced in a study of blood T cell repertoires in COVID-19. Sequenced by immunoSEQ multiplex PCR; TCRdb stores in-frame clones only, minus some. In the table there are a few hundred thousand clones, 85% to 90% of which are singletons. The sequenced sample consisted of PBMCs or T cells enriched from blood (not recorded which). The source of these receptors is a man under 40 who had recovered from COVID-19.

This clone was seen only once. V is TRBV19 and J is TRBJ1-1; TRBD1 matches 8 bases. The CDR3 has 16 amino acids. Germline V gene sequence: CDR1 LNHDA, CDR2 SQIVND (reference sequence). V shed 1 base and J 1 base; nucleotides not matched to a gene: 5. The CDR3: CASSIGQGTRNTEAFF. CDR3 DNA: TGTGCCAGTAGTATAGGACAGGGGACGAGGAACACTGAAGCTTTCTTT.

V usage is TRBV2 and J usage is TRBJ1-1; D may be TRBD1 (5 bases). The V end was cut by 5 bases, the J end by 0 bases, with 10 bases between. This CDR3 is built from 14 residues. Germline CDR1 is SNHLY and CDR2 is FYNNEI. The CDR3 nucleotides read TGTGCCAGCAGTACTGACAGTATGAACACTGAAGCTTTCTTT. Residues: CASSTDSMNTEAFF.

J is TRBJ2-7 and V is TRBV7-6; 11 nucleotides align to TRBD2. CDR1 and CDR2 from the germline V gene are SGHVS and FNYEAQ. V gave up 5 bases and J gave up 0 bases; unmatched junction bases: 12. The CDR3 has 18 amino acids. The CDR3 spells CASSQNPSGGINSYEQYF. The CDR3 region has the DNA TGTGCCAGCAGCCAAAACCCTAGCGGGGGGATTAACTCCTACGAGCAGTACTTC.